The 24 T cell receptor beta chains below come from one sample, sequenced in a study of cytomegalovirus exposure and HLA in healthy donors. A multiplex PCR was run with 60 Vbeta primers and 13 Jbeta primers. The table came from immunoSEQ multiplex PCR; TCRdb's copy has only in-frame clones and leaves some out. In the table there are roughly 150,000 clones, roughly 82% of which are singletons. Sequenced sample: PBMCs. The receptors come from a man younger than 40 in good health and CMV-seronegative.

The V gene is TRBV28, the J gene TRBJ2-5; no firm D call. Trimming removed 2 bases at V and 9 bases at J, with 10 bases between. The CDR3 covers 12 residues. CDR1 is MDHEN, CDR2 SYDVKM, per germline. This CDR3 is CASSLLLRAQYF. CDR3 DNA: TGTGCCAGCAGTTTACTCCTCCGGGCCCAGTACTTC.

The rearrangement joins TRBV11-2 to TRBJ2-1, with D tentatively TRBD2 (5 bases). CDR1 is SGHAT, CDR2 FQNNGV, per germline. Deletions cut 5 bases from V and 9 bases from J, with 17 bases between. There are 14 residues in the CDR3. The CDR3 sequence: CASSTNPGLTEQFF. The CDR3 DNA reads TGTGCCAGCAGCACCAACCCGGGGTTAACTGAGCAGTTCTTC.

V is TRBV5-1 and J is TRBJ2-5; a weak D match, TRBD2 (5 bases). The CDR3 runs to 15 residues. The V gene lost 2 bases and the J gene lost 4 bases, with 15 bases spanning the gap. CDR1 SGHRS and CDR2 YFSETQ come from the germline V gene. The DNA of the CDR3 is TGCGCCAGCAGCTTATTCTGGTCCGAGGGAGAGACCCAGTACTTC. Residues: CASSLFWSEGETQYF. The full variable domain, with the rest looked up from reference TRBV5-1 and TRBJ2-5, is KAGVTQTPRYLIKTRGQQVTLSCSPISGHRSVSWYQQTPGQGLQFLFEYFSETQRNKGNFPGRFSGRQFSNSRSEMNVSTLELGDSALYLCASSLFWSEGETQYFGPGTRLLVL.

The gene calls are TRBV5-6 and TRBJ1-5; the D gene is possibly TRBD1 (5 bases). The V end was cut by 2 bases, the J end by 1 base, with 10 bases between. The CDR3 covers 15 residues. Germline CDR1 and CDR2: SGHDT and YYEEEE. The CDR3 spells CASSFLRGSNQPQHF. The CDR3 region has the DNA TGTGCCAGCAGCTTTTTGCGGGGGAGCAATCAGCCCCAGCATTTT.

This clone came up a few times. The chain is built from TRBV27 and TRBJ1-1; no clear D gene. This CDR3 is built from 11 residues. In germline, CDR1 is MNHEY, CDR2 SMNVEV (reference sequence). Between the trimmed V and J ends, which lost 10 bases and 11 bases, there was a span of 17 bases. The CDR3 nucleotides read TGTGCCACCATTAAATCGGGGAATGCTTTCTTT. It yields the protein CATIKSGNAFF.

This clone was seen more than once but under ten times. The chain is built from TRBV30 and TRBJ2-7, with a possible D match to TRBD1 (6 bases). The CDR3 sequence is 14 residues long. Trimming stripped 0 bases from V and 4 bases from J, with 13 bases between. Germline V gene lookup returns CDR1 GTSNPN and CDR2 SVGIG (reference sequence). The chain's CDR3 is CAWSVLGAGYEQYF. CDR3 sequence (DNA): TGTGCCTGGAGTGTACTGGGGGCAGGGTACGAGCAGTACTTC.

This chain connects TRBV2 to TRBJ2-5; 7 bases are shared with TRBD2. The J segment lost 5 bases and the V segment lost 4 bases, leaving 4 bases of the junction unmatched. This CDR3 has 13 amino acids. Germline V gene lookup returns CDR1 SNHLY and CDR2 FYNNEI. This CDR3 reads CASSGTSRETQYF. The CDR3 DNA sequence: TGTGCCAGCAGTGGGACTAGTCGGGAGACCCAGTACTTC.

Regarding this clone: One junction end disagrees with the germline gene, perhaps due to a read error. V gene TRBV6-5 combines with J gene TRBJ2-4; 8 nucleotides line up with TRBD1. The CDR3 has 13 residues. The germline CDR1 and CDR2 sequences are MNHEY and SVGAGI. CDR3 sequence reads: CASSRGQANSQYF. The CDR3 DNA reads TGTGCCAGCAGTCGGGGACAGGCGAACAGTCAGTACTTC.

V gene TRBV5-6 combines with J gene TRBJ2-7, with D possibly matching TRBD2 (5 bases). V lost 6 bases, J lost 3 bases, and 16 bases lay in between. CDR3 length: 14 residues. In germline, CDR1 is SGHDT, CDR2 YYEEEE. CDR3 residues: CASIIRGRNYEQYF. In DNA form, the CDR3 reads TGTGCCAGCATTATACGAGGGCGCAACTACGAGCAGTACTTC.

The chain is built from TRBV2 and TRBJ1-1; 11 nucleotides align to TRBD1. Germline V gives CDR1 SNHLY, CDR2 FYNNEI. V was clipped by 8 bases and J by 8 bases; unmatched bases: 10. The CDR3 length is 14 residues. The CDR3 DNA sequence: TGTGCCAGCCGTCTGGACAGGGGGCTGTTAGAAGCTTTCTTT. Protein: CASRLDRGLLEAFF.

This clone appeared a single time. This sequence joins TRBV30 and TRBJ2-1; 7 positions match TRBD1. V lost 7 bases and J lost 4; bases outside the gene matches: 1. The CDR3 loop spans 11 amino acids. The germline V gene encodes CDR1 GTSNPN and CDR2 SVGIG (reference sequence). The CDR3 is CASGQYNEQFF. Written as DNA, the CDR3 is TGTGCCTCGGGACAGTACAATGAGCAGTTCTTC.

In nucleotides, the CDR3 is TGTGCCAGCAGTTCCGGGAGGGCCTCTTTCGAGCAGTACTTC. This codes for CASSSGRASFEQYF. This rearrangement joins TRBV6-6 to TRBJ2-5; 8 bases map to TRBD2. The J call is doubtful: the DNA matches TRBJ2-7 better. CDR3 length: 14 residues. Germline lookup yields CDR1 MNHNY and CDR2 SVGAGI (reference sequence).

The CDR3 here is CASSSLTGGRPEAFF. CDR3 sequence (DNA): TGCGCCAGCAGCTCGTTGACAGGGGGTCGCCCTGAAGCTTTCTTT. The V call is TRBV5-1, the J call TRBJ1-1; TRBD1 agrees at 9 bases. The CDR3 sequence is 15 residues long. The junction had 9 bases not matched to a gene; V was cut back by 3 bases and J by 6 bases. Germline lookup yields CDR1 SGHRS and CDR2 YFSETQ.

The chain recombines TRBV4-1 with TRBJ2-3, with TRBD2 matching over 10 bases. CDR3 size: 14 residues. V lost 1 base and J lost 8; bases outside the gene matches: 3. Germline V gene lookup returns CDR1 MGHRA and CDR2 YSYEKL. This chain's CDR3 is CASSQGTSGGTQYF. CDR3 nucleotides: TGCGCCAGCAGCCAAGGGACTAGCGGAGGTACGCAGTATTTT.

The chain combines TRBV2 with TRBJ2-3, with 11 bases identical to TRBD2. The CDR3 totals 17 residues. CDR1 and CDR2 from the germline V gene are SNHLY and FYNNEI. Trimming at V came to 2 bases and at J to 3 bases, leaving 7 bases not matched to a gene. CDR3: CASSESLTSGATDTQYF. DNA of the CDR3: TGTGCCAGCAGTGAATCACTGACTAGCGGGGCTACAGATACGCAGTATTTT.

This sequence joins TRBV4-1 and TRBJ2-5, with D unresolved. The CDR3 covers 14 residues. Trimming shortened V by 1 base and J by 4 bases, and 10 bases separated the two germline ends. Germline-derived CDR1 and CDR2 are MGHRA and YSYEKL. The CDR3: CASSQVAAGETQYF. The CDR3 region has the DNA TGCGCCAGCAGCCAAGTGGCGGCTGGAGAGACCCAGTACTTC.

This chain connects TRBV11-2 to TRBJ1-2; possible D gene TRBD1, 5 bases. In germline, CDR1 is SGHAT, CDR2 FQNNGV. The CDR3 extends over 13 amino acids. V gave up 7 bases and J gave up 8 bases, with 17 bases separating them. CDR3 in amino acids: CASTQSRDSGYTF. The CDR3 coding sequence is TGTGCCAGCACCCAGTCAAGGGACTCCGGCTACACCTTC.

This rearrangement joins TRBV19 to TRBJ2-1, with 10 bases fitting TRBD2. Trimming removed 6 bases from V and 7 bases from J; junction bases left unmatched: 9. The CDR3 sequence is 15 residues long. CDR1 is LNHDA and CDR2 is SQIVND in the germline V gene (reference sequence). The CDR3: CASSLGLARMNEQFF. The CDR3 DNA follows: TGTGCCAGTAGCCTGGGACTAGCGAGAATGAATGAGCAGTTCTTC.

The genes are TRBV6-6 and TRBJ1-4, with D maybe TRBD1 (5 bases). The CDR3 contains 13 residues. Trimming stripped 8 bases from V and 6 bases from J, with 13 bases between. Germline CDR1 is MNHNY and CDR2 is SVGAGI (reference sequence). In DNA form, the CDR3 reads TGTGCCAGCGGGCGTCCGGGGGATGAAAAACTGTTTTTT. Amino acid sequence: CASGRPGDEKLFF.

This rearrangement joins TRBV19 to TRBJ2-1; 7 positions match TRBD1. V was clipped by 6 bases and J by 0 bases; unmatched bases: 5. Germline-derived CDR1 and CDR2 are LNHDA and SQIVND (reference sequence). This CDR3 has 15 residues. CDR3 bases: TGTGCCAGTAGCACGGACAGGAGCTCCTACAATGAGCAGTTCTTC. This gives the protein CASSTDRSSYNEQFF.

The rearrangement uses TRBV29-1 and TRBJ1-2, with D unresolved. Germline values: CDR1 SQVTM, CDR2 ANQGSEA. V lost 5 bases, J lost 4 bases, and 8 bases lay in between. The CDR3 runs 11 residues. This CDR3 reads CSVLTVYGYTF. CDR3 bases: TGCAGCGTTTTAACAGTCTATGGCTACACCTTC.

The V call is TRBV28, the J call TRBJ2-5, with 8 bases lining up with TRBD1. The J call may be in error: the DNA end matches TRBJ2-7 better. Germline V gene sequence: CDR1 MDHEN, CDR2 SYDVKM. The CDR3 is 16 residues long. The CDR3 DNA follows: TGTGCCAGCAGCAGTTTACTGGAGGACAGGGTAGCCGAGCAGTACTTC. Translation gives CASSSLLEDRVAEQYF.

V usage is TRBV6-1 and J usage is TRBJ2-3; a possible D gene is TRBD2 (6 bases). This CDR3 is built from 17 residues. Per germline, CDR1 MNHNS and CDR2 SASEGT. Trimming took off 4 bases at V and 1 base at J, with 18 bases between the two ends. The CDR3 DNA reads TGTGCCAGCAGTGTGGACTACCGAGGAGGAGGCACAGATACGCAGTATTTT. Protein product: CASSVDYRGGGTDTQYF.

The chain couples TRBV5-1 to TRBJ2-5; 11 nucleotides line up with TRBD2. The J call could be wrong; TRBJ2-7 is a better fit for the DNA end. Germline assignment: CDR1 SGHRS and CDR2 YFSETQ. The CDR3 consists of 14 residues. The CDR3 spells CASSPTSGSDEQYF. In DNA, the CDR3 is TGCGCCAGCAGCCCCACTAGCGGGAGCGACGAGCAGTACTTC.